This TCR beta chain was observed in a study of shared clonotypes between healthy human individuals. Libraries were prepared by immunoSEQ multiplex PCR; TCRdb keeps only in-frame clonotypes and omits some of them. The sample includes about a million clones, over 60% of them seen just once. Naive CD45RA+ and memory CD45RA-negative subsets were split from CD4+ cells. The sequence was collected from a man between 18 and 35 years old in good health. The material sequenced was memory CD4+ T cells sorted from blood. Stated subset: CD45RA-negative fraction.

The CDR3 loop reads CASSPSSTDTQYF. For the CDR3, the DNA is TGCGCCAGCAGCCCTTCCAGCACAGATACGCAGTATTTT. The rearrangement links TRBV4-3 to TRBJ2-3; no reliable D call. With 4 bases removed from V and 0 bases from J, the gap between germline ends came to 5 bases. The CDR3 runs 13 residues. CDR1 LGHNA and CDR2 YSLEER come from the germline V gene.